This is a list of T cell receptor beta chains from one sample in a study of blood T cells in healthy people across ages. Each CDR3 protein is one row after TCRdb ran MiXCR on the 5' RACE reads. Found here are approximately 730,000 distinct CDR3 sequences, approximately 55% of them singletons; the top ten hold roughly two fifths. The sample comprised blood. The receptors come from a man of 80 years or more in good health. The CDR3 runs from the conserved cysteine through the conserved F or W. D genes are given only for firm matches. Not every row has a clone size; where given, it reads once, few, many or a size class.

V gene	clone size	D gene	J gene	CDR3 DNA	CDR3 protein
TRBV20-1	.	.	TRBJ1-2	TGCAGTGCCGAAGACAGTGCTAACTATGGCTACACCTTC	CSAEDSANYGYTF
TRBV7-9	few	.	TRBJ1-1	TGTGCCAGCAGCTTAGCGGTGGAGAGGACTGAAGCTTTCTTT	CASSLAVERTEAFF
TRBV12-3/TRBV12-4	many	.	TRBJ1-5	TGTGCCAGCAGTTTAGGGGGTCAGCCCCAGCATTTT	CASSLGGQPQHF
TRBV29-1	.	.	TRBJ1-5	TGCAGCGGTGGGACCAATCAGCCCCAGCATTTT	CSGGTNQPQHF
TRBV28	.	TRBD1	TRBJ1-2	TGTGCCATCAAGACAGGGAGCTATGGCTACACCTTC	CAIKTGSYGYTF
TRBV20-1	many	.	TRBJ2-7	TGCAGTGCTAGAGCGGCGGGGTGGGGCTACGAGCAGTACTTC	CSARAAGWGYEQYF
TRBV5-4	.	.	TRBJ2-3	TGTGCCAGCAGCTTGACAGGGCTCCCAGATACGCAGTATTTT	CASSLTGLPDTQYF
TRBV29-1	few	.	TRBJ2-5	TGCAGCGTTGAAGCCGTAGTCGGAGAGACCCAGTACTTC	CSVEAVVGETQYF
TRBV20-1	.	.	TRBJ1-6	TGCAGTGCCCGGAGGGGCAATTCACCCCTCCACTTT	CSARRGNSPLHF
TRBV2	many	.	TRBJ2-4	TGTGCCAGCAGTGACCATTCAAACATTCAGTACTTC	CASSDHSNIQYF
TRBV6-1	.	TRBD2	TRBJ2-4	TGTGCCAGCAGTGAAGACCCTAGCGGGAGTGTCATTCAGTACTTC	CASSEDPSGSVIQYF
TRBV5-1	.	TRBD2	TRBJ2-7	TGCGCCAGCAGCACGGGACTAGGGGGAACTCGCGAGCAGTACTTC	CASSTGLGGTREQYF
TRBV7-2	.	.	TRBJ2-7	TGTGCCAGCAGCGAAGGGGGCAAACGCGGGAGAGGTCCCTACAATGAGCAGTACTTC	CASSEGGKRGRGPYNEQYF
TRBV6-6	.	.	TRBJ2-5	TGTGCCAGCAGTGTAATCCCGGCGAACTCCTACAATGAGCAGTACTTC	CASSVIPANSYNEQYF
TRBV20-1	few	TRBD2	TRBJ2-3	TGCAGTGCTAGAGATCAGAGCGGGGGGTCAGATACGCAGTATTTT	CSARDQSGGSDTQYF
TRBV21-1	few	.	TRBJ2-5	TGTGCCAGCAGCACCCGGACTAGCGGCCAAGAGACCCAGTACTTC	CASSTRTSGQETQYF
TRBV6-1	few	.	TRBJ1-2	TGTGCCAGCAATGACAGGAACTTCTATGGCTACACCTTC	CASNDRNFYGYTF
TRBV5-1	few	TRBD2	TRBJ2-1	TGCGCCAGCAGCTTGGCGTCTAGCGGGAGCTCCTACAATGAGCAGTTCTTC	CASSLASSGSSYNEQFF
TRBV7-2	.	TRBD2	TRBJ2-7	TGTGCCAGCAGCCGACGGCTAGCGGGAGCGGGAGAGCAGTACTTC	CASSRRLAGAGEQYF
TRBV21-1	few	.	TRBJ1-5	TGTGCCAGCAGCAAAGTAAAGGGGCGGGGGGATCTGGTGGATCAGCCCCAGCATTTT	CASSKVKGRGDLVDQPQHF
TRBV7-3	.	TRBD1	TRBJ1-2	TGTGCCAGCAGCAAGGGGGCAGGGGGGTCCTATTATGGCTACACCTTC	CASSKGAGGSYYGYTF
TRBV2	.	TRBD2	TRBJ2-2	TGTGCCAGCAGTCCTAGCGGATCGAACACCGGGGAGCTGTTTTTT	CASSPSGSNTGELFF
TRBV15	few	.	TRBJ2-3	TGTGCCACCAGCAGAGATAGAATGGCACCTTCGGATACGCAGTATTTT	CATSRDRMAPSDTQYF
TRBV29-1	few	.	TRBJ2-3	TGCAGCGTTGAGGGGATCGGCGGTAGCACAGATACGCAGTATTTT	CSVEGIGGSTDTQYF
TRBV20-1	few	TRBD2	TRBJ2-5	TGCAGTGCTAGACAGGGATCTAGCGGGATAGAGACCCAGTACTTC	CSARQGSSGIETQYF
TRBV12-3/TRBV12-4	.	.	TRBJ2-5	TGTGCCAGCAGTTTAGGGGCAGGTACCTCCCAAGAGACCCAGTACTTC	CASSLGAGTSQETQYF
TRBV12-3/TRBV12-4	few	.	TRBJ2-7	TGTGCCAGCAGTTCCTCCACTAGTGTCGGACGGCAGTACGAGCAGTACTTC	CASSSSTSVGRQYEQYF
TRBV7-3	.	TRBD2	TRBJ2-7	TGTGCCAGCAGCCCTGGACTAGCGGGGACTACCTACGAGCAGTACTTC	CASSPGLAGTTYEQYF
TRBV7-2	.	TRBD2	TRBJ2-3	TGTGCCAGCAGCTTAGAGGGGACTAGCGGGGTTGATACGCAGTATTTT	CASSLEGTSGVDTQYF
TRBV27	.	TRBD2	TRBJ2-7	TGTGCCAGCAGGATTAGCGGGAGCTACGAGCAGTACTTC	CASRISGSYEQYF
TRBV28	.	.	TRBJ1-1	TGTGCCAGCAACCCTATTCCGAACACTGAAGCTTTCTTT	CASNPIPNTEAFF
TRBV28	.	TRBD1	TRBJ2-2	TGTGCCAGCAGTTCTCTCGGGACAGGCACCGGGGAGCTGTTTTTT	CASSSLGTGTGELFF
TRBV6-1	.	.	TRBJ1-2	TGTGCCAGCAGTGACCCGGCGGGGGTTAGGGATGGCTACACCTTC	CASSDPAGVRDGYTF
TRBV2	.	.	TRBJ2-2	TGTGCCAGCAGAGTCCAGGACGGGGAGCTGTTTTTT	CASRVQDGELFF
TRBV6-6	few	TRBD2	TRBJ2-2	TGTGCCAGCAGTTTCCTAGCGGGAGTCACCGGGGAGCTGTTTTTT	CASSFLAGVTGELFF
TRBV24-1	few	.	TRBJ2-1	TGTGCCACCAGTGTCTCTAGGACACTTTACAATGAGCAGTTCTTC	CATSVSRTLYNEQFF
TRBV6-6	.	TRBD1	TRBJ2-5	TGTGCCAGCAGTGACACCGGGACAGGGCGACAAGAGACCCAGTACTTC	CASSDTGTGRQETQYF
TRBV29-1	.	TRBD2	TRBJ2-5	TGCAGCGCCGGGACTAGCGGGAGTCTTGAGACCCAGTACTTC	CSAGTSGSLETQYF
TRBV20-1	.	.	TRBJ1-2	TGCAGTGCTGACCCGGCAAAGGGAGCCCTAGAGGGCTACACCTTC	CSADPAKGALEGYTF
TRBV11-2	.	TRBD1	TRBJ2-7	TGTGCCAGCAGATCCTCCGGTCAGGGGGCGACCTACGAGCAGTACTTC	CASRSSGQGATYEQYF
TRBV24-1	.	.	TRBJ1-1	TGTGCCACCAGTGAACCTGGACGGACTGAAGCTTTCTTT	CATSEPGRTEAFF
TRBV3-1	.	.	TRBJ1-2	TGTGCCAGCAGGAGGAGTGGCTATGGCTACACCTTC	CASRRSGYGYTF
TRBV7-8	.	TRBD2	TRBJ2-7	TGTGCCAGCAGCACAGGACTAGCGCCCACCGCCTACAAGCAGTACTTC	CASSTGLAPTAYKQYF
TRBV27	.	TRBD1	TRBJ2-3	TGTGCCAGCAGGGCGACCGGGACAGGGGGCACAGATACGCAGTATTTT	CASRATGTGGTDTQYF
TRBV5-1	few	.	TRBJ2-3	TGCGCCAGCAGTAAATTACCTACTAGCACAGATACGCAGTATTTT	CASSKLPTSTDTQYF
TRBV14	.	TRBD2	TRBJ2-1	TGTGCCAGCAGCCCTAGACTAGCTGCGTTCGGTGAGCAGTTCTTC	CASSPRLAAFGEQFF
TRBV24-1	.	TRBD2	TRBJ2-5	TGTGCCACCAGTGATTTAGGACTAGCTGGTGAGACCCAGTACTTC	CATSDLGLAGETQYF
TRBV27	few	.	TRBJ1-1	TGTGCCAGCAGTTTACCGGGCACGAACACTGAAGCTTTCTTT	CASSLPGTNTEAFF
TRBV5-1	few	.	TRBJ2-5	TGCGCCAGCAGCCGGATCACAGGAGGGCAAGAGACCCAGTACTTC	CASSRITGGQETQYF
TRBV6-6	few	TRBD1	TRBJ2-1	TGTGCCAGCCGGGACCGGGACAGCCCCTACAATGAGCAGTTCTTC	CASRDRDSPYNEQFF
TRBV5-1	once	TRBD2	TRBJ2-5	TGCGCCAGCAGGTCGTCGGGAGGGCCAGAGACCCAGTACTTC	CASRSSGGPETQYF
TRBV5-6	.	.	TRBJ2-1	TGTGCCAGCAGCTTATCCGTGACTGATAATGAGCAGTTCTTC	CASSLSVTDNEQFF